This T cell receptor beta chain emerged from a study of T cells after yellow fever vaccination. This clonotype was counted many times. Its antigen is not identified. At one end the junction does not follow the germline gene, possibly because of a read error. The CDR3 spans 14 residues. The V gene's germline CDR1 is SEHNR and CDR2 FQNEAQ (reference sequence). Overall study results and limits: A small share of clonotypes appeared in both CD4 and CD8 compartments. In post-booster samples, most primary-vaccination clones reappeared (about 97% CD4, roughly 88% CD8).

Production of TCR cDNA was by 5'RACE template switching, which also added a universal primer site and UMIs. One entry per CDR3 protein results from TCRdb running MiXCR on the 5' RACE reads. The table records 110,000 to 150,000 distinct CDR3 sequences, 6.6% of them present only once. This TCR derives from a man aged 25 to 40 who received the YFV17D yellow fever vaccine. This sample comprised CD4+ T cells sorted from PBMCs, obtained 10 days after the yellow fever booster vaccination. The V gene is TRBV7-9, the J gene TRBJ2-7; 8 bases align to TRBD1. The CDR3 loop reads CASSLASGTGEQYF. The CDR3 DNA is TGTGCCAGCAGCCTAGCCTCCGGGACAGGAGAGCAGTACTTC.